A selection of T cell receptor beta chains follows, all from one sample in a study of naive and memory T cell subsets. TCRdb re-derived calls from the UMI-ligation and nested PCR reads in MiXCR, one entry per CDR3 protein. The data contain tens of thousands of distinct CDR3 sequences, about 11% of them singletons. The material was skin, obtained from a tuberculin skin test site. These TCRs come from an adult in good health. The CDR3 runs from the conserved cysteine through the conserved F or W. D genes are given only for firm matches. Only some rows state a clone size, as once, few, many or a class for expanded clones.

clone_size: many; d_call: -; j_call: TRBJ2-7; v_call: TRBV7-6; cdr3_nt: TGTGCCAGCAGCCCAGAGGTAGACCATACCTACGAGCAGTACTTC; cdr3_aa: CASSPEVDHTYEQYF
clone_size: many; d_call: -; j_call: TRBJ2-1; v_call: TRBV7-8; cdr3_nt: TGTGCCAGCAGCTTAGGCGAGACAGTCTACAATGAGCAGTTCTTC; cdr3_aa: CASSLGETVYNEQFF
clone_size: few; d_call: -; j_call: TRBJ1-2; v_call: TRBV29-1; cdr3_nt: TGCAGCTCCGAGGGCCAAGGGGGCTATGGCTACACCTTC; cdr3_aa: CSSEGQGGYGYTF
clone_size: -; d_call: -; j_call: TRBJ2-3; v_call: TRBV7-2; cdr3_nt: TGTGCCAGCAGCTTCAGGGTTTCTACGGGAGTTGGTGGCACAGATACGCAGTATTTT; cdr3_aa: CASSFRVSTGVGGTDTQYF
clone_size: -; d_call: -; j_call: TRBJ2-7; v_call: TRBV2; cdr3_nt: TGTGCCAGCAGTGTCCCCCTGAGCAGCACCCCCTACGAGCAGTACTTC; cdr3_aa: CASSVPLSSTPYEQYF
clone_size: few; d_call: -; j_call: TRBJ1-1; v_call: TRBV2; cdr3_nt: TGTGCCAGCAGTGAAGAGTATAAAATGATCACTGAAGCTTTCTTT; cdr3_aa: CASSEEYKMITEAFF
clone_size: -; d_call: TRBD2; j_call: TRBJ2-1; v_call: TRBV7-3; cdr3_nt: TGTGCCAGCAGCCCCAGTCCCGGGACTAGCGGGAGCGATGAGCAGTTCTTC; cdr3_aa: CASSPSPGTSGSDEQFF
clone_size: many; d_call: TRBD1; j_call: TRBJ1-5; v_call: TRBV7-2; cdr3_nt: TGTGCCAGCAGCTTGGCACAGGGGTGGTACCAGCCCCAGCATTTT; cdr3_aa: CASSLAQGWYQPQHF
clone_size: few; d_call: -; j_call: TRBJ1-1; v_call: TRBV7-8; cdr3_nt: TGTGCCAGCAGCTTAGAACTGAACACTGAAGCTTTCTTT; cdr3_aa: CASSLELNTEAFF
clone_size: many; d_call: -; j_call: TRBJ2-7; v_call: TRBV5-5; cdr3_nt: TGTGCCAGCACCCTCGGGGGTTCGCGTGAGCAGTACTTC; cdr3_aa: CASTLGGSREQYF
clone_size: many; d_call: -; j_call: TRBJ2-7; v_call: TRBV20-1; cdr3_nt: TGCAGTGCTCCTAGAGGGAAAGAGCAGTACTTC; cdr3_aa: CSAPRGKEQYF
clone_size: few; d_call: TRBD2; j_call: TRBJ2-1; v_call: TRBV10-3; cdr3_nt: TGTGCCATCAGTGGTCAGCGGGGGCCGTACAATGAGCAGTTCTTC; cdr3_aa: CAISGQRGPYNEQFF
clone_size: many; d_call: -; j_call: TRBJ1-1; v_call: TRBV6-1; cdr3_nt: TGTGCCAGCATTCGGGACACTGAGGTCACTGAAGCTTTCTTT; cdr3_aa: CASIRDTEVTEAFF
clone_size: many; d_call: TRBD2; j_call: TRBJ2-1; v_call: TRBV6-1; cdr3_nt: TGTGCCAGCAGACCTAACGTTGCCAGCGGGAGGTCTGAGCAGTTCTTC; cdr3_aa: CASRPNVASGRSEQFF
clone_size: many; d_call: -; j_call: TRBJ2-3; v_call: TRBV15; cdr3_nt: TGTGCCACCAGCAGAACACTGACAGACGCCGTACGGGATACGCAGTATTTT; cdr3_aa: CATSRTLTDAVRDTQYF
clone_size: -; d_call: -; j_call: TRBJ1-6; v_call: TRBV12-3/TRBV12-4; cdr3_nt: TGTGCCAGCAGGCCGCAGGTCCAGGGGAATTCACCCCTCCACTTT; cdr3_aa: CASRPQVQGNSPLHF
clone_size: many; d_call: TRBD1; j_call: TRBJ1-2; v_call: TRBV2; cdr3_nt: TGTGCCAGCAGGGCGGGGACAGGAACTAACTATGGCTACACCTTC; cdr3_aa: CASRAGTGTNYGYTF
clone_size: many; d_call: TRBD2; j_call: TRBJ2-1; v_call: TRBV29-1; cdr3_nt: TGCAGCGTTCACCTGCTAGCGGGAGTCGCCAATGAGCAGTTCTTC; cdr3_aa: CSVHLLAGVANEQFF
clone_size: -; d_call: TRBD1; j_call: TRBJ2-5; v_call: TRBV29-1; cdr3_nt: TGCAGCGTTGAGGGACAGGGAGGCGAGACCCAGTACTTC; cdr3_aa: CSVEGQGGETQYF
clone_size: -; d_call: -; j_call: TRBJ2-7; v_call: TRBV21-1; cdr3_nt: TGTGCCAGCAGCAAAGTTGGGACTAGTGATCCATGCCCCTACGAGCAGTACTTC; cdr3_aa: CASSKVGTSDPCPYEQYF
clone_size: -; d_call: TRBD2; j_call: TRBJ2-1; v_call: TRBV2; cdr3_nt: TGTGCCAGCAGTGATCAGGGAGGGGTCGATGAGCAGTTCTTC; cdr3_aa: CASSDQGGVDEQFF
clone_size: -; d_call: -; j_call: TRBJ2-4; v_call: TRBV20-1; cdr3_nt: TGCAGTGCTAGAGAGGTGACGGGAGTGTGGGACATTCAGTACTTC; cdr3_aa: CSAREVTGVWDIQYF
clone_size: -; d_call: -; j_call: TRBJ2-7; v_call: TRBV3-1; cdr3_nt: TGTGCCAGCAGCCAACTCCCCCCTAGCTCCTACGAGCAGTACTTC; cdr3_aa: CASSQLPPSSYEQYF
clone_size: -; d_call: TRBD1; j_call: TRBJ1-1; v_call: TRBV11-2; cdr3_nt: TGTGCCAGCAGCACCGGACAGGGTGAAGCTTTCTTT; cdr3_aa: CASSTGQGEAFF
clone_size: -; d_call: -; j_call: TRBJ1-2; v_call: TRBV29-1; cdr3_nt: TGCAGCGTTGAATCTTCAGGAGGCGGCGACACCTTC; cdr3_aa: CSVESSGGGDTF
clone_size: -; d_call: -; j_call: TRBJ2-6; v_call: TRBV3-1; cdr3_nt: TGTGCCAGCAGCCAGACATCTGGGGCCAACGTCCTGACTTTC; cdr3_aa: CASSQTSGANVLTF
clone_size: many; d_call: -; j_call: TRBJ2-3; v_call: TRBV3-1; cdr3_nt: TGTGCCAGCAGCCAAGAACTACAGGGTTGGACAGATACGCAGTATTTT; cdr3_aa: CASSQELQGWTDTQYF
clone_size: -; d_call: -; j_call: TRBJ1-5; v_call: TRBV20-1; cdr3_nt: TGCAGTGCTACAAGCGGCAGGGGATTTAATCAGCCCCAGCATTTT; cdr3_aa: CSATSGRGFNQPQHF
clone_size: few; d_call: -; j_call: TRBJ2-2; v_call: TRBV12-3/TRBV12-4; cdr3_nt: TGTGCCAGCAGTTTCGGGCAGTACACCGGGGAGCTGTTTTTT; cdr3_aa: CASSFGQYTGELFF
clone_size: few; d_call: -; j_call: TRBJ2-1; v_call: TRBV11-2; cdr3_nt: TGTGCCAGCAGCTTAGTTACAGGGTGTGCGAATGAGCAGTTCTTC; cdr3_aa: CASSLVTGCANEQFF
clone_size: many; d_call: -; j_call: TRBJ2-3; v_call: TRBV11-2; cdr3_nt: TGTGCCAGCAGCGCACAGGGTCCAGATACGCAGTATTTT; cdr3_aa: CASSAQGPDTQYF
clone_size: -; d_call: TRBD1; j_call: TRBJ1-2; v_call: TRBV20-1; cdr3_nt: TGCAGTGCCCAATCTACAAGTAAAACAGGGGTCTATGGCTACACCTTC; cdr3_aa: CSAQSTSKTGVYGYTF
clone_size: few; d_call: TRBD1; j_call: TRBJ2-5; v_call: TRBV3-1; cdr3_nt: TGTGCCAGCAGCCGGCCGGGACAGGGAGGAGAGACCCAGTACTTC; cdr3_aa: CASSRPGQGGETQYF